This T cell receptor beta chain was sequenced during a study of cytomegalovirus exposure and HLA in healthy donors. On the study more broadly: The Caucasian-associated ancestry cluster held over 80% of around 380 genotyped donors.

At sampling all donors were nominally healthy, likely with unrecorded immune exposures. Germline assignment: CDR1 MNHNS and CDR2 SASEGT. The ends were cut back, 7 bases at V and 3 bases at J, with 13 bases in the middle. CDR3 length: 14 amino acids. Details on this clone: Antigen specificity is unknown.

13 Jbeta primers and 60 Vbeta primers were used for the PCR. Some clones are missing from TCRdb's copy, which holds only in-frame ones; the method was immunoSEQ multiplex PCR. Of about 200,000 clones in the sample, about 88% were seen once. Study outcomes and limitations: One variant, a missense change in DCLRE1C, was linked in a later analysis to TCR beta V- and J-gene trimming.

Sequencing used PBMCs. The TCR originated in a woman aged 25 to 45 in good health and CMV-seronegative. This sequence joins TRBV6-1 and TRBJ1-3, with D hard to call. CDR3 protein: CASTGRQDGNTIYF. In DNA, the CDR3 is TGTGCCAGCACAGGCCGGCAGGATGGAAACACCATATATTTT.